This T cell receptor (beta chain) was obtained from a study of early T cells in non-severe SARS-CoV-2 infection. Study at large: Sequenced bulk RNA came from whole blood that was unsorted, and chains were unpaired.

Unique molecular identifiers were affixed to single, distinct cDNA molecules. MiXCR was run by TCRdb on the 5' RACE reads, yielding one entry per CDR3 protein. The sample lists tens of thousands of distinct CDR3 sequences, approximately 5.2% occurring once. Regarding the study as a whole: Anti-spike CD8 responses were favored in VDJdb matching, and private and CD4 specificities were missed.

In its sample, this clonotype was seen a few times. Its antigen remains unknown. The germline V gene has CDR1 SEHNR and CDR2 FQNEAQ (reference sequence). V was trimmed by 0 bases and J by 8 bases, leaving 8 bases between them. The CDR3 has 13 residues. Sequenced sample: whole blood. The chain links TRBV7-9 to TRBJ2-1; D may be TRBD2 (5 bases). The sequence was collected from an adult who was a healthcare worker with PCR-confirmed SARS-CoV-2 infection or an uninfected control (not recorded which). The CDR3 nucleotides read TGTGCCAGCAGCTTAGCGGGAGCCCATGAGCAGTTCTTC. Translated, it gives CASSLAGAHEQFF.